This T cell receptor beta chain was sequenced for a study of response to subunit inactivated influenza vaccine. TCRdb analysed the RT-PCR reads with MiXCR anew, one entry per CDR3 protein. The sample lists roughly 570,000 distinct CDR3 sequences, approximately 14% occurring once. With respect to this clonotype: Its antigen remains unknown.

Trimming took off 6 bases at V and 8 bases at J, with 10 bases between the two ends. The germline V gene has CDR1 MDHEN and CDR2 SYDVKM. The CDR3 runs to 12 residues. Study observations and caveats: Authors suggested each seasonal influenza vaccination recruits few new T cells.

The clonotype was recovered from a man aged 45 to 65 who received an inactivated influenza vaccine. The V call is TRBV28, the J call TRBJ1-4; D is undetermined. Source: PBMCs from blood, taken 12 days after vaccination. The CDR3, as DNA: TGTGCCAGCAGGCGGGGTAACGAAAAACTGTTTTTT. Residues: CASRRGNEKLFF.